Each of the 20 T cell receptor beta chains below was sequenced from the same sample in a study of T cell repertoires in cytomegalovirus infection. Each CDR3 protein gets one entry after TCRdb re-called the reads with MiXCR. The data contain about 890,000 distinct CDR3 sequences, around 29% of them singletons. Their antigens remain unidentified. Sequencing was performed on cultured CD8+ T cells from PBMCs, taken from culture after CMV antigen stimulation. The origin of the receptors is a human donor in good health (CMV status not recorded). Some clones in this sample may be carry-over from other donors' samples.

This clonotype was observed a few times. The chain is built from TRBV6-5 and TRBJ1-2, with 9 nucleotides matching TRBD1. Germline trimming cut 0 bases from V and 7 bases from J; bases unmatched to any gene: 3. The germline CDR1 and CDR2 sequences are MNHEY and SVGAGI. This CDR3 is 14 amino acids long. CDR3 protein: CASSYSGTGSGYTF. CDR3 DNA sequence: TGTGCCAGCAGTTACTCCGGGACAGGGAGTGGCTACACCTTC.

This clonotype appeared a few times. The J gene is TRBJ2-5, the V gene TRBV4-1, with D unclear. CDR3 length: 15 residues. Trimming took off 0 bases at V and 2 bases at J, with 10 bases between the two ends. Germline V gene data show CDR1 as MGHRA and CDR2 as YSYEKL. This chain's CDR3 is CASSQEMFSQETQYF. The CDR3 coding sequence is TGCGCCAGCAGCCAAGAAATGTTCAGTCAAGAGACCCAGTACTTC.

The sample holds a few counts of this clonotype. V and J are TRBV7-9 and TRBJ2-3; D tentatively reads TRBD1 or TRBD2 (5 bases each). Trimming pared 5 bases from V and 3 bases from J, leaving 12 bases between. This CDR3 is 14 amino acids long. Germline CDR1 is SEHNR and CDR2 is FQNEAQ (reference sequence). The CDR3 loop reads CASSQGRRTDTQYF. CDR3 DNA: TGTGCCAGCAGCCAGGGACGGCGGACAGATACGCAGTATTTT.

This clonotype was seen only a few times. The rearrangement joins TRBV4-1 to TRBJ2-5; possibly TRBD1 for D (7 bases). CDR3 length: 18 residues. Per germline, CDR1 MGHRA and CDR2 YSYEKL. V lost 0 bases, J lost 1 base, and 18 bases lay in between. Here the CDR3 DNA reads TGCGCCAGCAGCCAAGAATCGGGGTCAGGGGGGTTCCAAGAGACCCAGTACTTC. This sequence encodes CASSQESGSGGFQETQYF.

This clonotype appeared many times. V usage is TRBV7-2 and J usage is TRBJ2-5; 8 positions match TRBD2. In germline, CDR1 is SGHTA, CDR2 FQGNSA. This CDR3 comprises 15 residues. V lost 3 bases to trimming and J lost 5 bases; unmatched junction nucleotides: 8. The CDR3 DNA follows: TGTGCCAGCAGCTTCTACGGGGGGGCCGGGGAGACCCAGTACTTC. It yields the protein CASSFYGGAGETQYF.

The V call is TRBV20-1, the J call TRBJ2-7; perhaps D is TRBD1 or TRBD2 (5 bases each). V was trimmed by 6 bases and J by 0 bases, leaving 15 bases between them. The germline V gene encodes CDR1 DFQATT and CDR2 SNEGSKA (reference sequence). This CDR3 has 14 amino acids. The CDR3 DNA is TGCAGTGCCCCCGTGGGGGAACGCTCCTACGAGCAGTACTTC. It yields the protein CSAPVGERSYEQYF.

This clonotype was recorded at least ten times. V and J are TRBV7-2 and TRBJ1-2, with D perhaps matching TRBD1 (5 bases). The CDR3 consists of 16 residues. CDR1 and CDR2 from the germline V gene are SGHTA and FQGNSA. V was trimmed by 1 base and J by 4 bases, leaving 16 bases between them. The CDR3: CASSLEDIVGTYGYTF. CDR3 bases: TGTGCCAGCAGCTTAGAAGACATTGTAGGGACCTATGGCTACACCTTC.

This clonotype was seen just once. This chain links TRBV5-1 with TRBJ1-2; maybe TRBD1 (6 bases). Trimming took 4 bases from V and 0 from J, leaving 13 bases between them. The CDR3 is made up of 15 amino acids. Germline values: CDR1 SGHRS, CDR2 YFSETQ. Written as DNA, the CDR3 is TGCGCCAGCAGCGTGGACAGAACCGCTAACTATGGCTACACCTTC. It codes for CASSVDRTANYGYTF.

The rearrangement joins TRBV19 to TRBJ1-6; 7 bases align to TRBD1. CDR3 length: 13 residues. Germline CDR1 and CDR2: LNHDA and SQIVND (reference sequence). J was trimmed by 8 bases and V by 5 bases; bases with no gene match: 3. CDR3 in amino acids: CASSWTGDSPLHF. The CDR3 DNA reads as TGTGCCAGTAGTTGGACAGGAGATTCACCCCTCCACTTT. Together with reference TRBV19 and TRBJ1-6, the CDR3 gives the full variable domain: DGGITQSPKYLFRKEGQNVTLSCEQNLNHDAMYWYRQDPGQGLRLIYYSQIVNDFQKGDIAEGYSVSREKKESFPLTVTSAQKNPTAFYLCASSWTGDSPLHFGNGTRLTVT.

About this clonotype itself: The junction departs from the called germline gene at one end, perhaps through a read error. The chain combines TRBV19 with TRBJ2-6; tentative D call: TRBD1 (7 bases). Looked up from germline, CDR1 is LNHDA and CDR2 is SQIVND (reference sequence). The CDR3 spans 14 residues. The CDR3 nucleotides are TGTGCCAGTAGGACAGGGTCGGGGGCCAACCTCCTGACTTTC. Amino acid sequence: CASRTGSGANLLTF.

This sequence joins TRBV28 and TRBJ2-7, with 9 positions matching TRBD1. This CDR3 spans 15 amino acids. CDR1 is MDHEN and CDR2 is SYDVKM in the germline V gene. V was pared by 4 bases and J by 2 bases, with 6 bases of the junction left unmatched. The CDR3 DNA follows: TGTGCCAGCAGTTCTCCAAGACAGGGGGCCTACGAGCAGTACGTC. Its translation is CASSSPRQGAYEQYV.

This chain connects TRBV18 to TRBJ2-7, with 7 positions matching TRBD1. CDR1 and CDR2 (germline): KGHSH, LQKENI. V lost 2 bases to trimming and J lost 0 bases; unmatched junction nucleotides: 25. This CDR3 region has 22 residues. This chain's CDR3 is CASSPAPTGRQGAVSSSYEQYV. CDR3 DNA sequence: TGTGCCAGCTCACCAGCCCCCACGGGAAGACAGGGAGCAGTCAGTAGCTCCTACGAGCAGTACGTC.

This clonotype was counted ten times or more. CDR3 nucleotide sequence: TGTGCCAGCAGCTTAGGAGAGCGAGTCACAACTAATGAAAAACTGTTTTTT. This translates into CASSLGERVTTNEKLFF. This chain joins TRBV7-2 and TRBJ1-4, with no clear D. CDR1 and CDR2 (germline): SGHTA, FQGNSA. V was clipped by 1 base and J by 0 bases, with 12 bases between them. The CDR3 consists of 17 residues.

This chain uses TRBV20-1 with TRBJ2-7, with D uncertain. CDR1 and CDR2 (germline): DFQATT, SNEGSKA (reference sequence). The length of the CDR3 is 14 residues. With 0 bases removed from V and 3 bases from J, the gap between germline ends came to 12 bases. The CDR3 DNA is TGCAGTGCTAGAGATAGTAACAGTTACTACGAGCAGTACGTC. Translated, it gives CSARDSNSYYEQYV.

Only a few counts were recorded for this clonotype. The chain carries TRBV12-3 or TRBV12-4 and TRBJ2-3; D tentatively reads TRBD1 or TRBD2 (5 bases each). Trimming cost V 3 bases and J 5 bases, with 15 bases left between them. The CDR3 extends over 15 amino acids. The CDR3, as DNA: TGTGCCAGCAGTTTGAGGGGCCAGGCGGTAGATACGCAGTATTTT. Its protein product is CASSLRGQAVDTQYF.

CDR3 in DNA: TGTGCCAGTATACGACGGTACTCTGGAAACACCATATATTTT. It translates to CASIRRYSGNTIYF. The V and J genes are TRBV19 and TRBJ1-3; no firm D call. The germline V and J ends were trimmed by 7 bases and 0 bases, with 10 bases remaining between them. The CDR3 is 14 residues long. Germline-derived CDR1 and CDR2 are LNHDA and SQIVND (reference sequence).

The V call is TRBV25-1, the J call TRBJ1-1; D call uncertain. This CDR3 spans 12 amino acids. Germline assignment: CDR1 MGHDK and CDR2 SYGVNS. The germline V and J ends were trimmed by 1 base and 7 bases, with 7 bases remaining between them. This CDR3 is CASSELAGEAFF. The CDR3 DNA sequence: TGTGCCAGCAGTGAATTGGCGGGTGAAGCTTTCTTT.

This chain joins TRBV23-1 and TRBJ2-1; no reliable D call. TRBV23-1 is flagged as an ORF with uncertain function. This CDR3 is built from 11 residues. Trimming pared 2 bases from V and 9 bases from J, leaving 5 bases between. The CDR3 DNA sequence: TGCGCCAGCAGTCAACCGGGTGAGCAGTTCTTC. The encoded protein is CASSQPGEQFF.

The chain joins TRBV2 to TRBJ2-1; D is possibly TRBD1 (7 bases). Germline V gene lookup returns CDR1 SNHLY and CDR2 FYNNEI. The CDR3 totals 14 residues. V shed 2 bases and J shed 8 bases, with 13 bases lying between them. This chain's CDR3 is CASSERQGGDEQFF. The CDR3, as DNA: TGTGCCAGCAGTGAAAGACAGGGAGGCGATGAGCAGTTCTTC.

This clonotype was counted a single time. The CDR3 loop is CASSSMDRPDTQYF. CDR3 bases: TGTGCCAGCAGTTCAATGGACAGACCAGATACGCAGTATTTT. The J gene is TRBJ2-3, the V gene TRBV27; possibly TRBD1 for D (6 bases). V gave up 4 bases and J gave up 4 bases, with 12 bases separating them. The CDR3 length is 14 residues. Germline CDR1 is MNHEY and CDR2 is SMNVEV (reference sequence).